This T cell receptor beta chain emerged from a study of T-cell reconstitution after alpha-beta-depleted transplantation in children. Regarding the study as a whole: Hyperexpanded clones declined; after one year, newly produced T cells mostly supplied diversity. Surviving recipient T cells and thymic progenitors accounted for the high day-60 TCRbeta diversity observed in some patients.

V lost 1 base, J lost 4 bases, and 10 bases stayed unmatched. This CDR3 spans 16 amino acids. CDR1 and CDR2 from the germline V gene are SGHRS and YFSETQ. About this clonotype: Its antigen is unidentified.

TCRbeta library construction was performed incorporating unique molecular identifiers. MiXCR, run by TCRdb on the PCR reads, gives a single entry per CDR3 protein. The sample contains some 830,000 distinct CDR3 sequences, under 20% of which appear only once. The rearrangement links TRBV5-1 to TRBJ1-2; 7 bases are a match to TRBD1. This sample comprised PBMCs, mostly from graft donor cells, obtained 360 days after TCRalphabeta/CD19-depleted stem cell transplant. The clonotype comes from a male patient aged 5 to 17 who had a stem cell transplant for acute lymphoblastic leukemia, so the T cells may come from the graft donor. The CDR3, as DNA: TGCGCCAGCAGCTTGACTCGAAATACAGGGGTCTATGGCTACACCTTC. This gives the protein CASSLTRNTGVYGYTF.